These 14 T cell receptor beta chains share one sample of origin, sequenced in a study of T cell responses to AZD1222 COVID-19 vaccine. Some clones are missing from TCRdb's copy, which holds only in-frame ones; the method was immunoSEQ multiplex PCR. The sample shows about 140,000 clones, around 93% of them seen only once. This sample comprised peripheral blood, obtained 28 days after the second AZD1222 dose. Receptors were obtained from an adult who received the AZD1222 COVID-19 vaccine.

The chain carries TRBV28 and TRBJ1-1; maybe TRBD1 (5 bases). This CDR3 comprises 18 residues. Germline CDR1 is MDHEN and CDR2 is SYDVKM. The V and J ends lost 3 bases and 5 bases respectively, with 25 bases between them. The CDR3: CASSFKLGRGNRKTEAFF. The CDR3 DNA follows: TGTGCCAGCAGTTTTAAATTGGGGCGGGGGAATAGGAAAACTGAAGCTTTCTTT.

The chain joins TRBV6-5 to TRBJ2-3; D is unclear. The V and J ends lost 3 bases and 5 bases respectively, with 6 bases between them. CDR3 length: 12 amino acids. Germline lookup yields CDR1 MNHEY and CDR2 SVGAGI. CDR3 sequence (DNA): TGTGCCAGCAGTTATTTGGGAGATACGCAGTATTTT. It translates to CASSYLGDTQYF.

V gene TRBV15 combines with J gene TRBJ2-1; D is possibly TRBD2 (6 bases). The V and J ends lost 2 bases and 5 bases respectively, with 10 bases between them. CDR3 length: 14 amino acids. In germline, CDR1 is LNHNV, CDR2 YYDKDF (reference sequence). The CDR3 reads CATSRNPGDNEQFF. The CDR3 bases are TGTGCCACCAGCAGAAACCCGGGGGACAATGAGCAGTTCTTC. Full variable domain (remainder filled in from reference TRBV15 and TRBJ2-1): DAMVIQNPRYQVTQFGKPVTLSCSQTLNHNVMYWYQQKSSQAPKLLFHYYDKDFNNEADTPDNFQSRRPNTSFCFLDIRSPGLGDTAMYLCATSRNPGDNEQFFGPGTRLTVL.

V gene TRBV9 combines with J gene TRBJ2-3; 10 bases fit TRBD1. Germline assignment: CDR1 SGDLS and CDR2 YYNGEE. V dropped 0 bases and J dropped 7; count of bases not matched to a gene: 5. This CDR3 has 15 residues. The CDR3: CASSVEWGQGNTQYF. The CDR3 DNA follows: TGTGCCAGCAGCGTAGAATGGGGACAGGGGAATACGCAGTATTTT.

This chain links TRBV29-1 with TRBJ2-5, with 8 bases that match TRBD1. The ends lost 5 bases at V and 6 bases at J; junction bases unmatched: 8. Germline V gives CDR1 SQVTM, CDR2 ANQGSEA. CDR3 length equals 13 residues. The chain's CDR3 is CSVQQGAVKTQYF. The CDR3 nucleotides read TGCAGCGTTCAGCAGGGGGCGGTAAAGACCCAGTACTTC.

This chain links TRBV29-1 with TRBJ1-1; TRBD1 agrees at 12 bases. With 4 bases clipped from V and 5 bases from J, the junction kept 2 bases outside the gene matches. The CDR3 sequence is 13 residues long. Germline lookup yields CDR1 SQVTM and CDR2 ANQGSEA. CDR3 nucleotides: TGCAGCGTTGTGGGACAGGGGGCGACTGAAGCTTTCTTT. As protein: CSVVGQGATEAFF.

This chain joins TRBV5-5 and TRBJ2-7, with D tentatively TRBD1 or TRBD2 (5 bases each). The germline V gene has CDR1 SGHKS and CDR2 YYEKEE (reference sequence). V was pared by 1 base and J by 0 bases, with 11 bases between. The CDR3 spans 15 residues. CDR3 amino acids: CASSLPGRSSYEQYF. CDR3 coding DNA: TGTGCCAGCAGCTTGCCGGGACGAAGCTCCTACGAGCAGTACTTC.

This chain links TRBV24-1 with TRBJ1-1, with D possibly TRBD1 on 6 matching bases. Germline V lookup: CDR1 KGHDR, CDR2 SFDVKD. Trimming cost V 9 bases and J 1 base, with 8 bases left between them. The CDR3 is made up of 12 amino acids. The CDR3 nucleotides are TGTGCCACCGGGGGCCGGAACACTGAAGCTTTCTTT. Translation: CATGGRNTEAFF.

This sequence joins TRBV7-2 and TRBJ1-2; D is ambiguous. Germline assignment: CDR1 SGHTA and CDR2 FQGNSA. This CDR3 has 13 residues. V lost 4 bases, J lost 3 bases, and 9 bases lay in between. This CDR3 is CASSSATYYGYTF. The CDR3, as DNA: TGTGCCAGCAGCTCGGCTACGTACTATGGCTACACCTTC.

This chain links TRBV5-4 with TRBJ1-1, with a possible D match to TRBD1 (5 bases). Germline V gene sequence: CDR1 SGHNT, CDR2 YYREEE (reference sequence). V lost 5 bases to trimming and J lost 2 bases, with 10 bases between them. The CDR3 runs 13 residues. The CDR3 sequence: CASRLDRNTEAFF. DNA of the CDR3: TGTGCCAGCAGACTCGACAGAAACACTGAAGCTTTCTTT.

This clone was observed a single time. The J gene is TRBJ2-2, the V gene TRBV10-3, with D perhaps matching TRBD2 (5 bases). V gave up 5 bases and J gave up 5 bases, with 18 bases separating them. Germline CDR1 is ENHRY and CDR2 is SYGVKD. This CDR3 is 16 amino acids long. CDR3 nucleotide sequence: TGTGCCATCAGTACAACGCCCGGGAAGGATACCGGGGAGCTGTTTTTT. It encodes CAISTTPGKDTGELFF.

The CDR3 loop is CASSPRDRGIYEQYF. As DNA, the CDR3 is TGCGCCAGCAGCCCGCGGGACAGGGGAATCTACGAGCAGTACTTC. The chain carries TRBV4-3 and TRBJ2-7; 10 nucleotides match TRBD1. The CDR3 runs to 15 residues. V lost 4 bases to trimming and J lost 3 bases; unmatched junction nucleotides: 6. The germline CDR1 and CDR2 sequences are LGHNA and YSLEER.

The rearrangement links TRBV5-1 to TRBJ2-7, with no clear D. The V end lost 7 bases, the J end lost 0 bases, and 5 bases lay between the germline ends. The CDR3 sequence is 11 residues long. CDR1 and CDR2 from the germline V gene are SGHRS and YFSETQ. As DNA, the CDR3 is TGCGCCAGCCGAAACTCCTACGAGCAGTACTTC. The encoded protein is CASRNSYEQYF.

V usage is TRBV11-2 and J usage is TRBJ1-4; 8 nucleotides match TRBD1. CDR1 and CDR2 from the germline V gene are SGHAT and FQNNGV. The CDR3 sequence is 13 residues long. With V trimmed by 3 bases and J by 13 bases, 7 bases remained unmatched. In DNA, the CDR3 is TGTGCCAGCAGCTTCAGGCGAACAGGGGGACTGTTTTTT. This translates into CASSFRRTGGLFF.